The next 30 T cell receptor beta chains were all read from a single sample in a study of T cell responses to AZD1222 COVID-19 vaccine. The data were produced by immunoSEQ multiplex PCR, yet TCRdb's version contains in-frame clones alone and is incomplete. There are about 140,000 clones in the sample; roughly 90% occur only once, and 1.5% to 2% lies in the top ten. Material: peripheral blood, obtained on day 0 of AZD1222 vaccination. Source of these receptors: an adult in good health.

The chain recombines TRBV7-9 with TRBJ1-2, with TRBD1 matching over 7 bases. The trim removed 2 bases at V and 5 bases at J, leaving 11 bases unmatched. The CDR3 length is 16 residues. Looked up from germline, CDR1 is SEHNR and CDR2 is FQNEAQ (reference sequence). DNA for the CDR3: TGTGCCAGCAGCTTAAGTCTCCGACAGGGTTGGTATGGCTACACCTTC. Its translation: CASSLSLRQGWYGYTF.

This clone was counted once. V gene TRBV7-9 combines with J gene TRBJ1-1; weak D call: TRBD1 (6 bases). CDR3 size: 12 residues. Germline loops: CDR1 SEHNR, CDR2 FQNEAQ (reference sequence). The V end lost 7 bases, the J end lost 10 bases, and 16 bases lay between the germline ends. The CDR3 protein is CASTDTGTVAFF. CDR3 nucleotide sequence: TGTGCCAGCACTGATACAGGGACGGTAGCTTTCTTT.

The V gene is TRBV12-3 or TRBV12-4, the J gene TRBJ1-2, with D tentatively TRBD1 (5 bases). There are 13 residues in the CDR3. V lost 4 bases, J lost 12 bases, and 18 bases lay in between. The CDR3 loop reads CASSSGRAPGHTF. In DNA form, the CDR3 reads TGTGCCAGCAGTTCGGGCAGGGCTCCCGGCCACACCTTC.

The CDR3 DNA reads as TGCGCCAGCAGCCAAGGGGCTAGCGGGAGTCTGGGAAATGAGCAGTTCTTC. Translated, it gives CASSQGASGSLGNEQFF. V usage is TRBV4-1 and J usage is TRBJ2-1; 10 nucleotides line up with TRBD2. Trimming at V came to 1 base and at J to 7 bases, leaving 10 bases not matched to a gene. This CDR3 comprises 17 residues. Germline V gene sequence: CDR1 MGHRA, CDR2 YSYEKL.

This chain links TRBV11-2 with TRBJ2-1; D is ambiguous. This CDR3 has 13 amino acids. Trimming removed 1 base from V and 4 bases from J, with 5 bases in between. CDR1 and CDR2 from the germline V gene are SGHAT and FQNNGV. The CDR3 sequence: CASSLVLYNEQFF. In DNA, the CDR3 is TGTGCCAGCAGCTTAGTCTTATACAATGAGCAGTTCTTC.

The V call is TRBV28, the J call TRBJ1-1; D is unresolved. The CDR3 is 18 amino acids. Trimming removed 3 bases from V and 0 bases from J, with 20 bases in between. CDR1 and CDR2 from the germline V gene are MDHEN and SYDVKM. The CDR3 DNA follows: TGTGCCAGCAGTTTCCCCCCCCAGACCGGACTCATGAACACTGAAGCTTTCTTT. Protein: CASSFPPQTGLMNTEAFF.

The V call is TRBV7-8, the J call TRBJ1-2; D uncertain. V was cut by 0 bases and J by 5 bases, with 13 bases left in between. CDR3 length equals 15 residues. Germline V gene lookup returns CDR1 SGHVS and CDR2 FQNEAQ. The CDR3 nucleotides are TGTGCCAGCAGCTTAGCGGCTCAGGCTTTATATGGCTACACCTTC. This translates into CASSLAAQALYGYTF.

This clone was detected only a few times. The rearrangement uses TRBV25-1 and TRBJ2-7; TRBD1 aligns across 9 bases. V gave up 4 bases and J gave up 7 bases; unmatched junction bases: 11. CDR1 is MGHDK and CDR2 is SYGVNS in the germline V gene. CDR3 length: 15 amino acids. The CDR3 DNA reads as TGTGCCAGCAGTGGCCGGGACAGGGAATTTTGGGAGCAGTACTTC. The encoded protein is CASSGRDREFWEQYF.

The chain couples TRBV5-1 to TRBJ2-1; D gene uncertain. V shed 0 bases and J shed 9 bases, with 7 bases lying between them. The CDR3 contains 12 residues. Germline V lookup: CDR1 SGHRS, CDR2 YFSETQ. CDR3 protein: CASSLVGGEQFF. CDR3 DNA: TGCGCCAGCAGCTTGGTGGGTGGTGAGCAGTTCTTC.

The chain carries TRBV3-1 (or the pseudogene TRBV3-2) and TRBJ2-2, with 9 bases that match TRBD1. V lost 9 bases, J lost 5 bases, and 4 bases stayed unmatched. This CDR3 region has 13 residues. Per the germline V gene, CDR1 is LGHDT and CDR2 is YNNKEL (reference sequence). CDR3 amino acids: CASDRGGTGELFF. Written as DNA, the CDR3 is TGTGCCAGTGACAGGGGGGGTACCGGGGAGCTGTTTTTT.

The V call is TRBV5-6, the J call TRBJ1-2; TRBD1 agrees at 9 bases. Germline CDR1 reads SGHDT; CDR2 reads YYEEEE. The length of the CDR3 is 15 residues. With V trimmed by 3 bases and J by 7 bases, 10 bases remained unmatched. CDR3 residues: CASSWWDRVSRGYTF. The DNA for the CDR3 is TGTGCCAGCAGCTGGTGGGACAGGGTAAGCCGTGGCTACACCTTC.

The genes are TRBV5-4 and TRBJ2-5; D remains unclear. This CDR3 is 14 amino acids long. CDR1 and CDR2 from the germline V gene are SGHNT and YYREEE (reference sequence). Trimming shortened V by 6 bases and J by 0 bases, and 12 bases separated the two germline ends. CDR3 sequence reads: CASTPELNQETQYF. DNA of the CDR3: TGTGCCAGCACCCCTGAGTTAAACCAAGAGACCCAGTACTTC. Full variable domain (missing parts from reference TRBV5-4 and TRBJ2-5): ETGVTQSPTHLIKTRGQQVTLRCSSQSGHNTVSWYQQALGQGPQFIFQYYREEENGRGNFPPRFSGLQFPNYSSELNVNALELDDSALYLCASTPELNQETQYFGPGTRLLVL.

This clone was picked up one time. The rearrangement joins TRBV24-1 to TRBJ1-2, with D unresolved. Germline V lookup: CDR1 KGHDR, CDR2 SFDVKD. V lost 2 bases, J lost 8 bases, and 11 bases lay in between. The length of the CDR3 is 13 residues. The CDR3, as DNA: TGTGCCACCAGTGATTCAGAGGGTAGGGGCTACACCTTC. It codes for CATSDSEGRGYTF.

The rearrangement joins TRBV19 to TRBJ2-5, with D possibly being TRBD1 (6 bases). Trimming shortened V by 4 bases and J by 3 bases, and 12 bases separated the two germline ends. Germline CDR1 is LNHDA and CDR2 is SQIVND (reference sequence). The CDR3 runs to 14 residues. The CDR3 spells CASSTPTGKETQYF. In DNA, the CDR3 is TGTGCCAGTAGTACCCCGACAGGCAAAGAGACCCAGTACTTC.

The chain carries TRBV23-1 and TRBJ2-4; D is possibly TRBD1 (6 bases). TRBV23-1 is labeled an ORF, and its function is uncertain. The CDR3 covers 18 residues. Trimming removed 0 bases from V and 2 bases from J, with 17 bases in between. CDR3 nucleotides: TGCGCCAGCAGTCAATCTGGGGGCCCGGGTTTAACCAAAAACATTCAGTACTTC. Residues: CASSQSGGPGLTKNIQYF.

V usage is TRBV29-1 and J usage is TRBJ2-3; no clear D gene. This CDR3 is built from 10 residues. From germline, CDR1 is SQVTM and CDR2 ANQGSEA. Trimming took 8 bases from V and 0 from J, leaving 3 bases between them. DNA for the CDR3: TGCAGCTTTAGCACAGATACGCAGTATTTT. The encoded protein is CSFSTDTQYF.

The chain carries TRBV7-6 and TRBJ1-4, with D possibly TRBD1 on 6 matching bases. Trimming removed 5 bases at V and 4 bases at J, with 11 bases between. CDR3 length: 14 amino acids. Germline values: CDR1 SGHVS, CDR2 FNYEAQ. The CDR3 reads CASSLRDNNEKLFF. The DNA for the CDR3 is TGTGCCAGCAGCCTCCGGGACAATAATGAAAAACTGTTTTTT.

The chain employs TRBV2 and TRBJ1-2, with a possible D match to TRBD1 (5 bases). The CDR3 length is 13 residues. V dropped 8 bases and J dropped 3 bases, with 13 bases sitting between them. Per the germline V gene, CDR1 is SNHLY and CDR2 is FYNNEI. The CDR3 DNA is TGTGCCAGCTCCTCAGGGATCGACTATGGCTACACCTTC. Encoded protein: CASSSGIDYGYTF.

The chain recombines TRBV29-1 with TRBJ1-1; possible D gene TRBD1, 6 bases. The CDR3 is made up of 11 amino acids. Trimming left V 6 bases short and J 5 bases short, with 10 bases between. The V gene's germline CDR1 is SQVTM and CDR2 ANQGSEA. The CDR3 DNA is TGCAGCGTGGTTACAGGGACTGAAGCTTTCTTT. As protein: CSVVTGTEAFF.

The rearrangement uses TRBV6-2 or TRBV6-3 and TRBJ1-3; D is possibly TRBD1 (6 bases). The V end lost 2 bases, the J end lost 1 base, and 9 bases lay between the germline ends. Looked up from germline, CDR1 is MNHEY and CDR2 is SVGEGT. The CDR3 runs to 15 residues. This CDR3 is CASSYGQSSGNTIYF. For the CDR3, the DNA is TGTGCCAGCAGTTACGGACAGTCGTCTGGAAACACCATATATTTT.

The chain joins TRBV5-1 to TRBJ2-7, with a weak D call TRBD1 (6 bases). The CDR3 is 16 amino acids. With 0 bases removed from V and 2 bases from J, the gap between germline ends came to 15 bases. CDR1 is SGHRS and CDR2 is YFSETQ in the germline V gene. The CDR3 loop reads CASSLEGGRGPYEQYF. The CDR3 bases are TGCGCCAGCAGCTTGGAAGGCGGCAGGGGTCCCTACGAGCAGTACTTC.

This rearrangement joins TRBV24-1 to TRBJ2-2, with 8 bases fitting TRBD2. V trimming: 5 bases; J trimming: 3 bases; junction bases outside the gene matches: 10. The CDR3 consists of 17 residues. CDR1 is KGHDR and CDR2 is SFDVKD in the germline V gene. CDR3 loop: CATSADLSGSDTGELFF. The CDR3 bases are TGTGCCACCAGTGCTGATCTGAGCGGGAGCGACACCGGGGAGCTGTTTTTT.

This chain joins TRBV21-1 and TRBJ1-2. TRBV21-1 is assigned pseudogene status. The CDR3 loop spans 14 amino acids. The CDR3 coding sequence is TGTGCCAGCAGCAACTCAGGTAGAGGCTATGGCTACACCTTC. It encodes CASSNSGRGYGYTF.

This clone was found once. The V and J genes are TRBV30 and TRBJ2-1; TRBD2 matches at 11 bases. The CDR3 contains 11 residues. V was clipped by 5 bases and J by 16 bases; unmatched bases: 7. Per the germline V gene, CDR1 is GTSNPN and CDR2 is SVGIG (reference sequence). This CDR3 is CAWVAGGRGFF. The DNA of the CDR3 is TGTGCCTGGGTAGCGGGGGGGCGTGGATTCTTC.

The chain combines TRBV5-1 with TRBJ2-7; 8 bases agree with TRBD1. The CDR3 consists of 14 residues. With V trimmed by 0 bases and J by 6 bases, 5 bases remained unmatched. CDR1 and CDR2 (germline): SGHRS, YFSETQ. In nucleotides, the CDR3 is TGCGCCAGCAGCTTGGCCGGACAGGGAGGCGAGCAGTACTTC. Its translation is CASSLAGQGGEQYF.

The CDR3 bases are TGCAGCGTTGTTGTGGTGAACACTGAAGCTTTCTTT. Translating gives CSVVVVNTEAFF. J is TRBJ1-1 and V is TRBV29-1; the D is unclear. V lost 4 bases, J lost 0 bases, and 6 bases lay in between. Germline V gives CDR1 SQVTM, CDR2 ANQGSEA. The CDR3 runs to 12 residues.

The chain combines TRBV7-9 with TRBJ1-1, with no clear D. This CDR3 comprises 13 residues. V shed 1 base and J shed 0 bases, with 3 bases lying between them. Germline CDR1 and CDR2: SEHNR and FQNEAQ (reference sequence). The CDR3 bases are TGTGCCAGCAGCTTAGTAATGAACACTGAAGCTTTCTTT. It is translated as CASSLVMNTEAFF.

The chain links TRBV5-1 to TRBJ1-2; 11 bases match TRBD1. This CDR3 has 17 amino acids. Looked up from germline, CDR1 is SGHRS and CDR2 is YFSETQ. J gave up 3 bases and V 6 bases, and 13 bases lay outside the gene matches. CDR3 nucleotide sequence: TGCGCCAGCATGGCCGAGGGACAGGGGGATAGGGACTATGGCTACACCTTC. Translating gives CASMAEGQGDRDYGYTF.

V usage is TRBV27 and J usage is TRBJ1-1; a weak D match, TRBD1 (5 bases). V shed 5 bases and J shed 4 bases, with 17 bases lying between them. The CDR3 runs to 15 residues. CDR1 is MNHEY and CDR2 is SMNVEV in the germline V gene (reference sequence). The chain's CDR3 is CASSAGLLSGTEAFF. CDR3 sequence (DNA): TGTGCCAGCAGTGCGGGACTTTTGAGCGGCACTGAAGCTTTCTTT.

V is TRBV2 and J is TRBJ1-5, with 10 bases matching TRBD1. Germline lookup yields CDR1 SNHLY and CDR2 FYNNEI. V was clipped by 6 bases and J by 6 bases; unmatched bases: 2. CDR3 length: 13 amino acids. CDR3 nucleotide sequence: TGTGCCAGCAGGGGGACAGGGGCTCAGCCCCAGCATTTT. Protein sequence: CASRGTGAQPQHF.